This T cell receptor beta chain was sequenced in a study of blood T cell repertoires in COVID-19. Study background: Acute and convalescent COVID-19 specimens originated in the United States, Italy and Spain. PBMCs, B-cell-depleted T cells, or T cells provided the cDNA or gDNA that made up the material.

V gave up 6 bases and J gave up 9 bases; unmatched junction bases: 4. The length of the CDR3 is 14 residues. Germline V gene data show CDR1 as SNHLY and CDR2 as FYNNEI. Authors' data handling: Amplification of reference gene primers was used by the study to estimate nucleated cell counts. The table came from immunoSEQ multiplex PCR; TCRdb's copy has only in-frame clones and leaves some out. From that table come the V and J calls and clone size; the DNA was used to work out D and trimming. This sample has about 59,000 clones, with around 73% found just once. The TCR comes from an elderly man with acute or convalescent COVID-19. The source material was peripheral blood. V usage is TRBV2 and J usage is TRBJ1-6; TRBD1 matches 11 bases. The CDR3, as DNA: TGTGCCAGCAGGGGACAGGGGGACGGTTCACCCCTCCACTTT. Residues: CASRGQGDGSPLHF.